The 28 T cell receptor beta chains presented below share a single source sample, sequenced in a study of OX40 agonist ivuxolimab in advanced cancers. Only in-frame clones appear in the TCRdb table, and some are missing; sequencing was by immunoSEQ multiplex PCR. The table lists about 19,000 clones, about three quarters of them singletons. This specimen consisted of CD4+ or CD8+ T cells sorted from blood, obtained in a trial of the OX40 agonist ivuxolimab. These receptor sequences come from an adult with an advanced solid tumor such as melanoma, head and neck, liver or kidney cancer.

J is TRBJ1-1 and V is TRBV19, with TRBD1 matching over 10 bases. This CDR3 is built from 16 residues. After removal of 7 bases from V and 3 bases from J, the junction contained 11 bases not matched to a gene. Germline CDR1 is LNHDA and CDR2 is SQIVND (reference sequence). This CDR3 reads CASIAGTGASDTEAFF. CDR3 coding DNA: TGTGCCAGTATCGCCGGGACAGGGGCGTCAGACACTGAAGCTTTCTTT.

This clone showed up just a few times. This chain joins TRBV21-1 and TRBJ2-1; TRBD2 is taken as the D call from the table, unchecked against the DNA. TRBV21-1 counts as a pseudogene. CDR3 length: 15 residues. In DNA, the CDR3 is TGTGCCATCGGCACCGGGACTAGCGGGAACTATGAGCAGTTCTTC. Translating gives CAIGTGTSGNYEQFF.

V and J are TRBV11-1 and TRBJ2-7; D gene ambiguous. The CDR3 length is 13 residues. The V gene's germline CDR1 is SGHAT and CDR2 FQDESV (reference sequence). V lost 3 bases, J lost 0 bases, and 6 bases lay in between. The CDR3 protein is CASSLITSYEQYF. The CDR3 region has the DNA TGTGCCAGCAGCTTGATTACCTCCTACGAGCAGTACTTC.

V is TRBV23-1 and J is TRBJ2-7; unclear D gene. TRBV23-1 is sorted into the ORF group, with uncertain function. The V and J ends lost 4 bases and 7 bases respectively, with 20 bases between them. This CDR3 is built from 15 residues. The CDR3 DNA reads TGCGCCAGCAGTCTATGTGAGGCGATTCCTCTGGAGCAGTACTTC. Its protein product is CASSLCEAIPLEQYF.

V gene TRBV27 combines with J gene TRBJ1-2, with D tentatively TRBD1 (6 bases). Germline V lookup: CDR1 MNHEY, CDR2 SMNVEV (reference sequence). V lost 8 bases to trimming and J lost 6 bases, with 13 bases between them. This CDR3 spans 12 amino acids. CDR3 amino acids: CASAHRADGYTF. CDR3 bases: TGTGCCAGCGCCCACAGGGCGGATGGCTACACCTTC.

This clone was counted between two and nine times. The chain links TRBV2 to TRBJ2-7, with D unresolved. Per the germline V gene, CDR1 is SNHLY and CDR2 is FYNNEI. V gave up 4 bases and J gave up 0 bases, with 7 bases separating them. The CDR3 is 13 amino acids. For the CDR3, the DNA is TGTGCCAGCAGTGGGGTCAGCTCCTACGAGCAGTACTTC. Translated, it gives CASSGVSSYEQYF. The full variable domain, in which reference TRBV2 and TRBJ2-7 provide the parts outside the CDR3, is EPEVTQTPSHQVTQMGQEVILRCVPISNHLYFYWYRQILGQKVEFLVSFYNNEISEKSEIFDDQFSVERPDGSNFTLKIRSTKLEDSAMYFCASSGVSSYEQYFGPGTRLTVT.

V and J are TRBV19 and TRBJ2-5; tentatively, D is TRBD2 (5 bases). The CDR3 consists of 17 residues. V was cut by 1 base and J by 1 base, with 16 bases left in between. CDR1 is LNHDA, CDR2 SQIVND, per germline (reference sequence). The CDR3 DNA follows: TGTGCCAGTAGTATAGGGGGAGTTTCGTCCCCCCAAGAGACCCAGTACTTC. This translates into CASSIGGVSSPQETQYF.

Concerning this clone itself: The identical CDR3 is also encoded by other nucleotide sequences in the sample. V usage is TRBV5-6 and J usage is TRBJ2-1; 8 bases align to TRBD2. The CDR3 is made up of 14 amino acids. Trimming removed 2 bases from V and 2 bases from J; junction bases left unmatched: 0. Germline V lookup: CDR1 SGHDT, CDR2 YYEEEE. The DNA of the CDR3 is TGTGCCAGCAGCTTAGCGGGGGCCTACAATGAGCAGTTCTTC. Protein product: CASSLAGAYNEQFF.

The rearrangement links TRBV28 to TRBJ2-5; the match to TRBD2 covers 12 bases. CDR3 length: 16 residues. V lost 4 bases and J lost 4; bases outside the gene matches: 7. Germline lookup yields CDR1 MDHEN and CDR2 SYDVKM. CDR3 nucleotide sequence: TGTGCCAGCAGTTCCTGGACTAGCGGGAAGCGAGAGACCCAGTACTTC. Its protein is CASSSWTSGKRETQYF.

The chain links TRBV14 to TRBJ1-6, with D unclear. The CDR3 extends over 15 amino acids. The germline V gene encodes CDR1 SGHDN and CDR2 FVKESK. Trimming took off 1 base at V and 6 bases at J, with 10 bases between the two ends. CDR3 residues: CASSQVAGSNSPLHF. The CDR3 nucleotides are TGTGCCAGCAGCCAAGTGGCGGGCAGTAATTCACCCCTCCACTTT.

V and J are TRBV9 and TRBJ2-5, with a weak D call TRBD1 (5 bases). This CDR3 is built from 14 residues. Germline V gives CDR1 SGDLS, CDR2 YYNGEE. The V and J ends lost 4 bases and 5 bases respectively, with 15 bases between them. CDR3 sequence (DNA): TGTGCCAGCAGCCCTGACAGTCCCAAGGAGACCCAGTACTTC. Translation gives CASSPDSPKETQYF.

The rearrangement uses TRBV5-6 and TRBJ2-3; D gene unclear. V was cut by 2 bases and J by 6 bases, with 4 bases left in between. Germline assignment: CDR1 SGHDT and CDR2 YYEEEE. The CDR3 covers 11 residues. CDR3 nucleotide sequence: TGTGCCAGCAGCTTTGGTGATACGCAGTATTTT. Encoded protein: CASSFGDTQYF.

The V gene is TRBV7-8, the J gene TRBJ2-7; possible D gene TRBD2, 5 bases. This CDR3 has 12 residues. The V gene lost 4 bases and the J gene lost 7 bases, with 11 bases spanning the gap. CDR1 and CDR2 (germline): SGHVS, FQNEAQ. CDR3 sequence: CASSSTRVEQYF. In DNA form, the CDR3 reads TGTGCCAGCAGCTCCACTAGGGTGGAGCAGTACTTC.

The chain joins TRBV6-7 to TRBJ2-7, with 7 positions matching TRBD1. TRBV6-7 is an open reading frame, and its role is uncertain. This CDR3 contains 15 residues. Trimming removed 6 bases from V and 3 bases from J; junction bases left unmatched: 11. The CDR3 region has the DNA TGTGCCAGCAGCCGGCCGGGACAGAAGTTCTACGAGCAGTACTTC. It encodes CASSRPGQKFYEQYF.

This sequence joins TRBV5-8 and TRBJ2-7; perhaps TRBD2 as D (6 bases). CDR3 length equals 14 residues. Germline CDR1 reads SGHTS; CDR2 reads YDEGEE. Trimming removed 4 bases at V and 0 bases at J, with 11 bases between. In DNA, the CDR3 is TGTGCCAGCAGCCTCCGGGGGATCTCCTACGAGCAGTACTTC. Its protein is CASSLRGISYEQYF.

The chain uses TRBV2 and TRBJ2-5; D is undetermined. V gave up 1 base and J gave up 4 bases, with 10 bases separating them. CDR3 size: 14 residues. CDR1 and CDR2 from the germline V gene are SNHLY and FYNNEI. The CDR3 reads CASSEGGEAETQYF. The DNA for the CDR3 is TGTGCCAGCAGTGAAGGTGGGGAAGCAGAGACCCAGTACTTC. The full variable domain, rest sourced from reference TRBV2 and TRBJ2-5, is EPEVTQTPSHQVTQMGQEVILRCVPISNHLYFYWYRQILGQKVEFLVSFYNNEISEKSEIFDDQFSVERPDGSNFTLKIRSTKLEDSAMYFCASSEGGEAETQYFGPGTRLLVL.

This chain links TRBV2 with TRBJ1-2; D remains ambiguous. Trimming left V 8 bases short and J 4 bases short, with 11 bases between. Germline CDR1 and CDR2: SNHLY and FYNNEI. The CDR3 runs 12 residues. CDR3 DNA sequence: TGTGCCAGCTTCGTGTGGGCCTATGGCTACACCTTC. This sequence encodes CASFVWAYGYTF.

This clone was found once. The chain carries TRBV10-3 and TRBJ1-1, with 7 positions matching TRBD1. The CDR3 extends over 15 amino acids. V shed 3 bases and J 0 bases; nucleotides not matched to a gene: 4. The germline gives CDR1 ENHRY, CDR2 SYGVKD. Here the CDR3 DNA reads TGTGCCATCAGTGAAACCGGGACAGTGAACACTGAAGCTTTCTTT. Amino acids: CAISETGTVNTEAFF.

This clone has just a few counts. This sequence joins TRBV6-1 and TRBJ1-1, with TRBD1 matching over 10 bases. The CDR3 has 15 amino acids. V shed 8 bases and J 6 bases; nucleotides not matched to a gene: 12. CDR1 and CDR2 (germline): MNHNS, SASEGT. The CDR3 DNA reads TGTGCCAGCGCCGGGACAGGGGTAATGGGCTCTGAAGCTTTCTTT. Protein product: CASAGTGVMGSEAFF.

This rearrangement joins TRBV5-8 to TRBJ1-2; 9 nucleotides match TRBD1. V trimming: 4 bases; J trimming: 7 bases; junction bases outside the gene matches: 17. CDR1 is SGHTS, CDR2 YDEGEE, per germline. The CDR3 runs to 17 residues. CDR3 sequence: CASSQDVTGGGIGGYTF. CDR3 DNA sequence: TGTGCCAGCAGCCAAGATGTAACAGGGGGCGGGATAGGTGGCTACACCTTC.

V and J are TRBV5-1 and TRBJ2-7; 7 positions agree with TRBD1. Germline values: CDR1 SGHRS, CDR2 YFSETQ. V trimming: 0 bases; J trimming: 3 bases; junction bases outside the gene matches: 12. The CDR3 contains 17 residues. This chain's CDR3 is CASSLAGGQAIIYEQYF. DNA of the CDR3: TGCGCCAGCAGCTTGGCCGGAGGACAGGCCATAATCTACGAGCAGTACTTC.

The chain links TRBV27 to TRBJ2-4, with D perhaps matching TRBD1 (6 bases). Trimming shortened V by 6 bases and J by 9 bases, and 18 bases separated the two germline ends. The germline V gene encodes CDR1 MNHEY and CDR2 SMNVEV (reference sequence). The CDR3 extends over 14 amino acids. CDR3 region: CASSIQGSRGIQYF. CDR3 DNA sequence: TGTGCCAGCAGCATACAGGGAAGCAGGGGCATTCAGTACTTC.

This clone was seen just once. The CDR3 is CASSPGAALNQPQHF. The CDR3 coding sequence is TGTGCCAGCAGCCCCGGCGCAGCATTAAATCAGCCCCAGCATTTT. The J gene is TRBJ1-5, the V gene TRBV9; D uncertain. Germline values: CDR1 SGDLS, CDR2 YYNGEE. The CDR3 contains 15 residues. Trimming took 4 bases from V and 4 from J, leaving 15 bases between them.

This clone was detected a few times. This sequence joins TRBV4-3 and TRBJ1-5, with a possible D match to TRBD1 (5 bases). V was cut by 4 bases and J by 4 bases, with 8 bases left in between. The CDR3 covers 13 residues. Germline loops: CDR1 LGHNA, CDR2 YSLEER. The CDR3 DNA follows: TGCGCCAGCAGCCTGGGGCCTAATCAGCCCCAGCATTTT. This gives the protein CASSLGPNQPQHF.

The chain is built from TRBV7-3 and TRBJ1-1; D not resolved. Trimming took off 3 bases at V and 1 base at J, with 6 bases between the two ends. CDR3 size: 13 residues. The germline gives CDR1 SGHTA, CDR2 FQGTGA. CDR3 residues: CASSFDGNTEAFF. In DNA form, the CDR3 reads TGTGCCAGCAGCTTCGATGGGAACACTGAAGCTTTCTTT.

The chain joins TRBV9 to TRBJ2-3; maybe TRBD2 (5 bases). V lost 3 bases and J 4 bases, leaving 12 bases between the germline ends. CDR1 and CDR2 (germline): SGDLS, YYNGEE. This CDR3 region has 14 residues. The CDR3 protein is CASSALSGPDTQYF. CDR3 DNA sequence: TGTGCCAGCAGCGCACTAAGCGGTCCAGATACGCAGTATTTT.

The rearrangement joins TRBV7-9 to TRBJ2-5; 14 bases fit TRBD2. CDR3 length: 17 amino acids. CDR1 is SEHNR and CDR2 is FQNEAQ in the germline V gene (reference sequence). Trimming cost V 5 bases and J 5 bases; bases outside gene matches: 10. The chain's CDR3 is CASSAPGLAGAGETQYF. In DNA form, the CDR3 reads TGTGCCAGCAGCGCGCCGGGACTAGCGGGGGCGGGGGAGACCCAGTACTTC.

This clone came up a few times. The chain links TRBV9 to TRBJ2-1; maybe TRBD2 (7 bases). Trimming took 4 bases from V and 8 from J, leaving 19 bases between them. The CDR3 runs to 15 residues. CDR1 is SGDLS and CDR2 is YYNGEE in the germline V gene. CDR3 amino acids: CASSPRGGSVDEQFF. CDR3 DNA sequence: TGTGCCAGCAGCCCCCGCGGGGGCTCCGTGGATGAGCAGTTCTTC.